The rows below give T cell receptor beta chains drawn from one sample of a study of T cell responses to AZD1222 COVID-19 vaccine. Data came from immunoSEQ multiplex PCR; TCRdb stores just in-frame clones and leaves some out. The sample holds approximately 140,000 clones, roughly nine tenths seen once. The specimen was peripheral blood, collected on day 0 of AZD1222 vaccination. The receptors come from an adult in good health. Both conserved end residues are part of each CDR3. Each record gives: V gene, clone size, D gene, J gene, CDR3 DNA, CDR3 protein. A D gene is named only where the DNA matches it firmly. The size of a clone is reported for some rows only, either as once, few or many, or as a class for expanded clones.

TRBV5-1	once	TRBD1	TRBJ1-2	TGCGCCAGCGGTCAGGGGGCGGGTTATGGCTACACCTTC	CASGQGAGYGYTF
TRBV7-2	once	NA	TRBJ2-1	TGTGCCAGCAGCCAGGCCCACGGGGGAAATGAGCAGTTCTTC	CASSQAHGGNEQFF
TRBV24-1	NA	NA	TRBJ2-3	TGTGCCACCAGTGATTTCTTTGAGGCGCAGTATTTT	CATSDFFEAQYF
TRBV11-1	NA	NA	TRBJ1-1	TGTGCCAGCAGCTCGCCAGGTGCGGGGGCAAGAACTGAAGCTTTCTTT	CASSSPGAGARTEAFF
TRBV12-3/TRBV12-4	NA	NA	TRBJ1-2	TGTGCCAGCAGGGCGGGTCGTCGGCCTGGCTACACCTTC	CASRAGRRPGYTF
TRBV28	few	NA	TRBJ1-5	TGTGCCAGCAGCCCCTCCCAGGGGACCCAGCCCCAGCATTTT	CASSPSQGTQPQHF
TRBV27	NA	NA	TRBJ2-1	TGTGCCAGCAGTTTAACGAGTATGGCAGGGGCATACAATGAGCAGTTCTTC	CASSLTSMAGAYNEQFF
TRBV5-4	NA	TRBD1	TRBJ1-1	TGTGCCAGCAGCCCCGGGACAGGTCGCCCCCACACTGAAGCTTTCTTT	CASSPGTGRPHTEAFF
TRBV7-8	NA	TRBD1	TRBJ1-1	TGTGCCAGCAGCAGAAGACAGGGCGAGGCTGAAGCTTTCTTT	CASSRRQGEAEAFF
TRBV6-2/TRBV6-3	NA	NA	TRBJ2-2	TGTGCCAGCAGTTCTTTTTTGTCCGGGGAGCTGTTTTTT	CASSSFLSGELFF
TRBV6-5	NA	TRBD1	TRBJ1-1	TGTGCCAGCAGTTACTTGGGACAGGGAGGAACTGAAGCTTTCTTT	CASSYLGQGGTEAFF
TRBV7-2	NA	NA	TRBJ2-2	TGTGCCAGCAGCTTAAGCAAGGGGACGACTACCGGGGAGCTGTTTTTT	CASSLSKGTTTGELFF
TRBV7-2	NA	TRBD1	TRBJ1-6	TGTGCCAGCAGCTTAGGGACAGGGAATTCACCCCTCCACTTT	CASSLGTGNSPLHF
TRBV28	NA	TRBD1	TRBJ1-2	TGTGCCAGCAAAACAGGGGGACTTTTTGGCTACACCTTC	CASKTGGLFGYTF
TRBV5-1	NA	TRBD1	TRBJ2-2	TGCGCCAGCACCTGGACAGGGGGGGTCACCGGGGAGCTGTTTTTT	CASTWTGGVTGELFF
TRBV3-1/TRBV3-2	NA	NA	TRBJ2-1	TGTGCCAGCAGCCAAGATCGGCGGCACGAGCAGTTCTTC	CASSQDRRHEQFF
TRBV6-6	NA	NA	TRBJ2-1	TGTGCCAGCAGTCTCCGGGTACTTGGCTACAATGAGCAGTTCTTC	CASSLRVLGYNEQFF
TRBV4-3	NA	NA	TRBJ2-7	TGCGCCAGCAGCCAAGACCTAGCGCGTTCCTACGAGCAGTACTTC	CASSQDLARSYEQYF
TRBV24-1	NA	NA	TRBJ2-1	TGTGCCACCAGTAACAGGGCATCCTACAATGAGCAGTTCTTC	CATSNRASYNEQFF
TRBV7-2	NA	TRBD1	TRBJ2-2	TGTGCCAGCAGGTCGGCCGGGACAGGGCCTGGCGGGGAGCTGTTTTTT	CASRSAGTGPGGELFF
TRBV4-3	NA	NA	TRBJ2-7	TGCGCCAGCAGCCAAGCTTTAGGGACCTACGAGCAGTACTTC	CASSQALGTYEQYF
TRBV9	NA	TRBD1	TRBJ1-6	TGTGCCAGCAGCGTAGAAGGGACAGCAAATTCACCCCTCCACTTT	CASSVEGTANSPLHF
TRBV11-3	NA	TRBD2	TRBJ2-7	TGTGCCAGCGCTCCCGGCAGAGGCGGGAGCGATGAGCAGTACTTC	CASAPGRGGSDEQYF
TRBV5-1	NA	NA	TRBJ2-2	TGCGCCAGCAGCTTACTTCCGGGACAAGCGAACACCGGGGAGCTGTTTTTT	CASSLLPGQANTGELFF
TRBV19	NA	NA	TRBJ1-5	TGTGCCAGCAGTATAGGGCCAGCCGCTAGGCCCCAGCATTTT	CASSIGPAARPQHF
TRBV2	NA	NA	TRBJ1-1	TGTGCCAGCTTCCCAGCTAACACTGAAGCTTTCTTT	CASFPANTEAFF
TRBV28	NA	TRBD2	TRBJ2-1	TGTGCCAGCAGTTTAGCCTCCCTAGCGGGAGAGGGCCGTGAGCAGTTCTTC	CASSLASLAGEGREQFF
TRBV15	few	NA	TRBJ1-1	TGTGCCACCAGCTCGATAGGATCGGGAACTTTCTTT	CATSSIGSGTFF
TRBV5-4	NA	TRBD2	TRBJ2-1	TGTGCCAGCAGCTTGGCGCTAGCGGGGCTCTACAATGAGCAGTTCTTC	CASSLALAGLYNEQFF
TRBV12-3/TRBV12-4	NA	TRBD2	TRBJ2-2	TGTGCCATTCGGGGTAGCGGGGCCGGGGAGCTGTTTTTT	CAIRGSGAGELFF
TRBV7-2	NA	TRBD1	TRBJ1-2	TGTGCCAGCAGCTTTAGGACAGGGGTAAACTACACCTTC	CASSFRTGVNYTF
TRBV3-1/TRBV3-2	NA	NA	TRBJ2-3	TGTGCCAGCAGCCAAGGGATCCAATCGCGGAGCACAGATACGCAGTATTTT	CASSQGIQSRSTDTQYF
TRBV24-1	NA	NA	TRBJ1-1	TGTGCCACCAGTCGAGGAAACCTTGGTTTAGGAGCTTTCTTT	CATSRGNLGLGAFF
TRBV2	once	TRBD2	TRBJ2-3	TGTGCCAGCAGTGTGGGACTAGCGGGAGGCGCAGATACGCAGTATTTT	CASSVGLAGGADTQYF
TRBV2	NA	NA	TRBJ2-5	TGTGCCAGCAGTGCGACTCTCCGGTGGGAGACCCAGTACTTC	CASSATLRWETQYF
TRBV28	NA	NA	TRBJ2-4	TGTGCCAGCAGCTATCCCGTTGCCCCCCAAACTCAGTACTTC	CASSYPVAPQTQYF
TRBV4-3	NA	NA	TRBJ2-1	TGCGCCAGCAGCCAAGATTTTTTTTTAAGCGGATCGTCCTACAATGAGCAGTTCTTC	CASSQDFFLSGSSYNEQFF
TRBV14	NA	NA	TRBJ1-1	TGTGCCAGCAGCCTGGCAGGGATGAACACTGAAGCTTTCTTT	CASSLAGMNTEAFF
TRBV11-2	NA	NA	TRBJ1-1	TGTGCCAGCAGCTTAGAAAGGAACACTGAAGCTTTCTTT	CASSLERNTEAFF
TRBV5-1	once	TRBD2	TRBJ2-2	TGCGCCAGCAGCTACAATCCGGGAGGGAACACCGGGGAGCTGTTTTTT	CASSYNPGGNTGELFF
TRBV30	NA	NA	TRBJ1-6	TGTGCCTGGAGTGTGTTGTGGTTAAAGGGTTCACCCCTCCACTTT	CAWSVLWLKGSPLHF
TRBV7-2	NA	TRBD2	TRBJ2-5	TGTGCCAGCAGCTCAACTCGGGGGGCCCAGTACTTC	CASSSTRGAQYF
TRBV28	NA	NA	TRBJ1-5	TGTGCCAGCAGTTTCGTTAATCAGCCCCAGCATTTT	CASSFVNQPQHF
TRBV5-4	NA	NA	TRBJ1-2	TGTGCCAGCAGCTTATGGGGGTCCCGTGGCTACACCTTC	CASSLWGSRGYTF
TRBV28	NA	NA	TRBJ1-6	TGTGCCAGCAGTAGGGGAACAGGGTCGGGATCACCCCTCCACTTT	CASSRGTGSGSPLHF
TRBV18	NA	TRBD1	TRBJ2-7	TGTGCCAGCTCACCCACAGGGGTGAACGAGCAGTACTTC	CASSPTGVNEQYF
TRBV5-1	NA	TRBD2	TRBJ2-5	TGCGCCAGCAGCTTGGTTACTAGCGGCCTATCCGGGACCCAGTACTTC	CASSLVTSGLSGTQYF
TRBV7-9	NA	NA	TRBJ1-2	TGTGCCAGCAGCTCCGAAGCTAGAAGAGGGGGCTACACCTTC	CASSSEARRGGYTF
TRBV11-2	NA	NA	TRBJ2-1	TGTGCCAGCAGCTTAGATCGCAACAATGAGCAGTTCTTC	CASSLDRNNEQFF
TRBV18	NA	TRBD2	TRBJ2-5	TGTGCCAGCTCTCGAGCGGGACCCCAAGAGACCCAGTACTTC	CASSRAGPQETQYF
TRBV18	NA	NA	TRBJ2-4	TGTGCCAGCTCTGGGCAAAACATTCAGTACTTC	CASSGQNIQYF
TRBV30	NA	NA	TRBJ2-7	TGTGCCTGGAGTGTACGGGTAAGGGGCGACGAGCAGTACTTC	CAWSVRVRGDEQYF
TRBV5-1	few	TRBD1	TRBJ2-3	TGCGCCAGCAGCTTGGGGACAGGAAGGGGTACAGATACGCAGTATTTT	CASSLGTGRGTDTQYF
TRBV2	few	NA	TRBJ1-1	TGTGCCAGCAGTGAATTGGTGGGAACTGAAGCTTTCTTT	CASSELVGTEAFF
TRBV7-2	NA	NA	TRBJ1-5	TGTGCCAGCAGCTTACGGCAGGGTCAGCCCCAGCATTTT	CASSLRQGQPQHF
TRBV24-1	NA	TRBD1	TRBJ2-7	TGTGCCACCAGTGATTCCGGGACAGGGGAAGCCTACGAGCAGTACTTC	CATSDSGTGEAYEQYF